There are many counts of the clone carrying this T cell receptor beta chain. The antigen is unknown. TCR beta CDR3 sequences were amplified from RNA transcripts. First-round RT-PCR of the TCR CDR3 relied on the HTBI primer set. In TCRdb, the multiplex PCR reads were re-called with MiXCR into one record per CDR3 protein. The table lists more than 500,000 distinct CDR3 sequences, 12% to 15% of them singletons. The source of the sample is a study of T cells in Graves' hyperthyroidism and ophthalmopathy. Study background: Staff took peripheral blood when the initial diagnosis was made, before any treatment began.

Lactation, pregnancy, other autoimmune disease or uncontrolled infection excluded patients. Diagnosing involved the use of clinical symptoms, serum thyroxine and TRAb, thyroid ultrasound and orbital computed tomography. Unmatched junction bases numbered 8, after V lost 3 bases and J lost 4 bases. This CDR3 is 15 amino acids long. Study-level findings and limits: The model identified upcoming ophthalmopathy a median roughly 6.5 months ahead of onset.

Sequencing used blood. The clonotype was recovered from a woman aged 35 to 49 with Graves' hyperthyroidism. The rearrangement uses TRBV12-3 or TRBV12-4 and TRBJ1-1, with 7 bases fitting TRBD1. The CDR3 sequence is CASSFSAGGSTEAFF. DNA for the CDR3: TGTGCCAGCAGTTTTTCGGCAGGGGGGAGCACTGAAGCTTTCTTT.